Presented here are 3 T cell receptor beta chains from one specimen sequenced in a study of blood T cell repertoires in COVID-19. Measured with immunoSEQ multiplex PCR; TCRdb has only the in-frame clones, and not every one. The table lists under 250,000 clones, more than 70% of them singletons, with roughly 9.4% in the top ten. Sequencing input: peripheral blood. Source of these receptors: a man aged 35 to 55 with active or convalescent COVID-19.

J is TRBJ1-1 and V is TRBV12-3 or TRBV12-4; the D is unclear. The V gene lost 8 bases and the J gene lost 0 bases, with 10 bases spanning the gap. The CDR3 consists of 13 residues. CDR3 protein: CASVLTVNTEAFF. The DNA for the CDR3 is TGTGCCAGCGTATTAACAGTGAACACTGAAGCTTTCTTT.

The rearrangement uses TRBV4-1 and TRBJ1-2, with D unresolved. The CDR3 has 16 amino acids. The germline V gene has CDR1 MGHRA and CDR2 YSYEKL. With 3 bases removed from V and 4 bases from J, the gap between germline ends came to 18 bases. The CDR3 bases are TGCGCCAGCAGCCAGCCCTCAGAGGGCAGGTCCTATGGCTACACCTTC. This codes for CASSQPSEGRSYGYTF.

This sequence joins TRBV5-1 and TRBJ2-1; TRBD1 matches at 8 bases. The germline gives CDR1 SGHRS, CDR2 YFSETQ. With 0 bases clipped from V and 9 bases from J, the junction kept 2 bases outside the gene matches. The CDR3 is made up of 13 amino acids. DNA of the CDR3: TGCGCCAGCAGCTTGGGACAGGGGAGTGAGCAGTTCTTC. Its protein is CASSLGQGSEQFF.